Sequencing of this T cell receptor (beta chain) was carried out in a study of glioma-infiltrating T cells. V lost 0 bases, J lost 4 bases, and 7 bases lay in between. The CDR3 extends over 13 amino acids. Germline lookup yields CDR1 KGHSH and CDR2 LQKENI. TCR alpha and beta CDR3 regions were amplified from RNA using iRepertoire nested multiplex PCR. MiXCR was run by TCRdb on the multiplex PCR reads, yielding one entry per CDR3 protein. The sample yields 9,500 to 12,000 distinct CDR3 sequences, about 50% seen once. This clonotype ranks as medium-sized (0.01 to 0.1%). Its antigen is undetermined. Study-wide results and limits: Tissue-blood divergence was below expectation in non-neoplastic patients, above in gliomas.

Material: glioma tissue, nonneoplastic brain tissue, or PBMCs (not recorded which). This sequence joins TRBV18 and TRBJ2-7; D might be TRBD1 or TRBD2, each matching 5 bases. This clonotype was sampled from a human donor with low-grade glioma or glioblastoma, undergoing nonglioma brain surgery, or in good health (not recorded which). The CDR3 DNA is TGTGCCAGCTCACCACCTGGGGGATACGAGCAGTACTTC. Translating it yields CASSPPGGYEQYF. The full variable domain, its missing parts supplied by reference TRBV18 and TRBJ2-7, is NAGVMQNPRHLVRRRGQEARLRCSPMKGHSHVYWYRQLPEEGLKFMVYLQKENIIDESGMPKERFSAEFPKEGPSILRIQQVVRGDSAAYFCASSPPGGYEQYFGPGTRLTVT.